Below are 8 T cell receptor beta chains sequenced from a single sample in a study of cytomegalovirus exposure and HLA in healthy donors. A multiplex PCR was run with 60 Vbeta primers and 13 Jbeta primers. TCRdb's copy holds only in-frame clones and misses some; the assay was immunoSEQ multiplex PCR. The sample carries about 77,000 clones, approximately 78% recorded once. The sequenced material came from PBMCs. These receptors were collected from a man aged 35-49 years in good health and CMV-seronegative.

The V and J genes are TRBV29-1 and TRBJ2-3, with TRBD2 matching 10 bases. Germline V gene sequence: CDR1 SQVTM, CDR2 ANQGSEA. V lost 4 bases and J lost 7; bases outside the gene matches: 11. The CDR3 consists of 15 residues. The chain's CDR3 is CSVAPLAGESNTQYF. The CDR3 nucleotides are TGCAGCGTTGCCCCCCTAGCGGGAGAAAGTAATACGCAGTATTTT.

The J gene is TRBJ2-7, the V gene TRBV4-2; TRBD2 aligns across 10 bases. The CDR3 extends over 14 amino acids. From germline, CDR1 is LGHNA and CDR2 YNFKEQ. The junction had 6 bases not matched to a gene; V was cut back by 5 bases and J by 5 bases. CDR3: CASSEAGGRDEQYF. CDR3 DNA: TGTGCCAGCAGCGAAGCGGGAGGGCGCGACGAGCAGTACTTC.

J is TRBJ2-5 and V is TRBV29-1; 8 positions match TRBD1. The J call may not be correct, given that the DNA end is closer to TRBJ2-7. Germline values: CDR1 SQVTM, CDR2 ANQGSEA. There are 13 residues in the CDR3. The CDR3 DNA follows: TGCAGCGTTGACCGCGCCCAGGGGGCCGAGCAGTACTTC. Translating it yields CSVDRAQGAEQYF.

The chain combines TRBV4-3 with TRBJ2-3; tentative D call: TRBD2 (5 bases). V was trimmed by 0 bases and J by 10 bases, leaving 23 bases between them. The CDR3 totals 17 residues. CDR1 LGHNA and CDR2 YSLEER come from the germline V gene. CDR3: CASSQDGVASLVPSQYF. The CDR3 DNA reads TGCGCCAGCAGCCAAGATGGCGTAGCTAGCTTAGTGCCTTCGCAGTATTTT.

This sequence joins TRBV29-1 and TRBJ2-7, with 8 nucleotides matching TRBD2. The germline CDR1 and CDR2 sequences are SQVTM and ANQGSEA. CDR3 length: 15 amino acids. Trimming cost V 4 bases and J 5 bases; bases outside gene matches: 13. CDR3 loop: CSVVAGGEVRDEQYF. Here the CDR3 DNA reads TGCAGCGTTGTGGCGGGAGGCGAGGTGAGGGACGAGCAGTACTTC.

The CDR3, as DNA: TGTGCCAGCAGCGTCGCTAGCTCCTACGAGCAGTACTTC. Translated, it gives CASSVASSYEQYF. This rearrangement joins TRBV9 to TRBJ2-7; D remains unclear. Germline-derived CDR1 and CDR2 are SGDLS and YYNGEE. CDR3 length equals 13 residues. The germline V and J ends were trimmed by 2 bases and 0 bases, with 6 bases remaining between them.

DNA of the CDR3: TGTGCCAGTAGTGCCCTAGCGGGGTCCTACGAGCAGTACTTC. It specifies CASSALAGSYEQYF. The chain recombines TRBV19 with TRBJ2-7, with 9 bases lining up with TRBD2. The CDR3 has 14 residues. The ends lost 5 bases at V and 1 base at J; junction bases unmatched: 3. Looked up from germline, CDR1 is LNHDA and CDR2 is SQIVND (reference sequence).

This clone was counted a few times. This sequence joins TRBV5-4 and TRBJ2-3, with D perhaps TRBD1 (6 bases). This CDR3 is 15 amino acids long. Trimming took off 6 bases at V and 3 bases at J, with 17 bases between the two ends. CDR1 SGHNT and CDR2 YYREEE come from the germline V gene (reference sequence). As DNA, the CDR3 is TGTGCCAGCACCAATTTTCGGGACACAACAGATACGCAGTATTTT. It encodes CASTNFRDTTDTQYF.